The clone carrying this T cell receptor (beta chain) was counted a few times. Preparation of the TCRbeta library used unique molecular identifiers. Using its own MiXCR run on the PCR reads, TCRdb lists one record per CDR3 protein. The sample lists about 640,000 distinct CDR3 sequences; over 15% were seen once. The sample belongs to a study of T-cell reconstitution after alpha-beta-depleted transplantation in children. CDR1 and CDR2 (germline): MDHEN, SYDVKM. V trimming: 7 bases; J trimming: 1 base; junction bases outside the gene matches: 5. This CDR3 contains 15 residues. The source of this sequence is a human donor who donated a stem cell graft to a child with acute myeloid leukemia. The chain is built from TRBV28 and TRBJ2-2, with 8 bases matching TRBD1. The source was PBMCs from the stem cell graft donor, collected from the stem cell graft. The CDR3 region has the DNA TGTGCCAGCACAGGGGGCGGCATGAACACCGGGGAGCTGTTTTTT. Translated, it gives CASTGGGMNTGELFF.